These 22 T cell receptor beta chains originate from one sample sequenced in a study of siplizumab effects on memory and regulatory T cells. Generated by immunoSEQ multiplex PCR, the TCRdb table keeps only in-frame clones and is missing some. The sample shows some 62,000 clones, roughly 85% of them seen only once. Specimen: memory CD4+ T cells sorted from blood. The receptors were gathered from a human donor in good health.

CDR3 sequence (DNA): TGTGCCAGCAGCGTAAGATCCTCAGGAGAGACCCAGTACTTC. It translates to CASSVRSSGETQYF. The chain recombines TRBV9 with TRBJ2-5; D is ambiguous. This CDR3 has 14 residues. Germline V gene sequence: CDR1 SGDLS, CDR2 YYNGEE. V lost 1 base and J 4 bases, leaving 11 bases between the germline ends.

J is TRBJ2-2 and V is TRBV6-6; a possible D gene is TRBD1 (5 bases). Trimming removed 2 bases at V and 4 bases at J, with 14 bases between. From germline, CDR1 is MNHNY and CDR2 SVGAGI (reference sequence). The CDR3 covers 16 residues. CDR3 in DNA: TGTGCCAGCAGTTACGGGGCAGGGAAGGGCACCGGGGAGCTGTTTTTT. Its protein product is CASSYGAGKGTGELFF.

V gene TRBV11-3 combines with J gene TRBJ1-5; D ambiguous. Germline CDR1 is SGHNT and CDR2 is YENEEA. The CDR3 runs 16 residues. The V and J ends lost 7 bases and 4 bases respectively, with 20 bases between them. CDR3 residues: CASTSSGGVRNQPQHF. The CDR3 DNA is TGTGCCAGCACCTCGTCCGGTGGGGTGCGGAATCAGCCCCAGCATTTT.

The rearrangement uses TRBV27 and TRBJ1-2; 8 positions agree with TRBD1. The germline CDR1 and CDR2 sequences are MNHEY and SMNVEV (reference sequence). The CDR3 spans 13 residues. V was clipped by 6 bases and J by 8 bases; unmatched bases: 8. The CDR3 coding sequence is TGTGCCAGCAGATCAGGGGGCGACGGAGGCTACACCTTC. Translating gives CASRSGGDGGYTF.

This clone was observed a single time. The chain has TRBV30 and TRBJ1-3; no clear D. CDR3 size: 12 residues. Between the trimmed V and J ends, which lost 4 bases and 3 bases, there was a span of 7 bases. CDR1 is GTSNPN and CDR2 is SVGIG in the germline V gene (reference sequence). Here the CDR3 reads CAWKKGGNTIYF. CDR3 bases: TGTGCCTGGAAAAAAGGTGGAAACACCATATATTTT.

CDR3 in DNA: TGTGCCAGCAGTGAACGCGCAGGAGACTATGGCTACACCTTC. Translated: CASSERAGDYGYTF. The V and J genes are TRBV6-1 and TRBJ1-2; no firm D call. The CDR3 spans 14 residues. CDR1 is MNHNS and CDR2 is SASEGT in the germline V gene. V lost 2 bases, J lost 3 bases, and 10 bases lay in between.

This clone was seen a few times. The chain is built from TRBV5-1 and TRBJ1-1; the D is unclear. The germline gives CDR1 SGHRS, CDR2 YFSETQ. V shed 3 bases and J shed 1 base, with 4 bases lying between them. This CDR3 is 12 amino acids long. The DNA for the CDR3 is TGCGCCAGCAGCTGGGGGAACACTGAAGCTTTCTTT. This translates into CASSWGNTEAFF.

This rearrangement joins TRBV25-1 to TRBJ1-4; the D gene is possibly TRBD1 (5 bases). CDR3 length: 18 amino acids. Germline-derived CDR1 and CDR2 are MGHDK and SYGVNS. V was cut by 1 base and J by 0 bases, with 15 bases left in between. CDR3 region: CASSESFRQTATNEKLFF. CDR3 DNA sequence: TGTGCCAGCAGTGAATCGTTTCGACAGACTGCAACTAATGAAAAACTGTTTTTT.

This clone has only a few counts. The chain recombines TRBV7-6 with TRBJ1-4; possibly TRBD1 for D (5 bases). The ends were cut back, 5 bases at V and 4 bases at J, with 11 bases in the middle. CDR1 SGHVS and CDR2 FNYEAQ come from the germline V gene. The CDR3 is 14 residues long. As DNA, the CDR3 is TGTGCCAGCAGCCGGGGCCCCCTTAATGAAAAACTGTTTTTT. The encoded protein is CASSRGPLNEKLFF.

The V call is TRBV5-4, the J call TRBJ2-1, with 10 nucleotides matching TRBD2. The trim removed 2 bases at V and 7 bases at J, leaving 9 bases unmatched. This CDR3 has 16 residues. In germline, CDR1 is SGHNT, CDR2 YYREEE (reference sequence). This CDR3 reads CASSFQSGGAGNEQFF. In DNA form, the CDR3 reads TGTGCCAGCAGCTTCCAAAGCGGGGGGGCGGGTAATGAGCAGTTCTTC.

This chain joins TRBV6-5 and TRBJ2-7; 12 bases are a match to TRBD2. V shed 6 bases and J 9 bases; nucleotides not matched to a gene: 12. CDR1 is MNHEY, CDR2 SVGAGI, per germline. The CDR3 has 15 residues. In DNA, the CDR3 is TGTGCCAGCAGGACTAGCGGGGGCAATAAAGGAGGGCAGTACTTC. Translated, it gives CASRTSGGNKGGQYF.

This clone was observed once. CDR3 bases: TGTGCCAGCTCACACCGAGAGGTCGAGGAGCCCCAGCATTTT. Its protein product is CASSHREVEEPQHF. The chain couples TRBV18 to TRBJ1-5, with no clear D. This CDR3 spans 14 amino acids. Germline assignment: CDR1 KGHSH and CDR2 LQKENI. The V and J ends lost 4 bases and 8 bases respectively, with 15 bases between them.

The chain is built from TRBV28 and TRBJ2-5; no clear D. Germline assignment: CDR1 MDHEN and CDR2 SYDVKM. Trimming removed 6 bases at V and 4 bases at J, with 12 bases between. The CDR3 contains 13 residues. This CDR3 reads CASSRPAGETQYF. CDR3 DNA: TGTGCCAGCAGCAGACCCGCCGGAGAGACCCAGTACTTC.

J is TRBJ1-2 and V is TRBV19; D is undetermined. Looked up from germline, CDR1 is LNHDA and CDR2 is SQIVND (reference sequence). The V end was cut by 3 bases, the J end by 2 bases, with 4 bases between. CDR3 length: 12 residues. For the CDR3, the DNA is TGTGCCAGTAGTATGACAAACTATGGCTACACCTTC. It specifies CASSMTNYGYTF.

The rearrangement joins TRBV28 to TRBJ1-6; D unresolved. V was trimmed by 3 bases and J by 14 bases, leaving 14 bases between them. The CDR3 has 13 amino acids. Germline-derived CDR1 and CDR2 are MDHEN and SYDVKM. As DNA, the CDR3 is TGTGCCAGCAGTTTCCATACGTCGGGCACCCTCCACTTT. This codes for CASSFHTSGTLHF.

The V and J genes are TRBV5-1 and TRBJ2-7; D is uncertain. Germline-derived CDR1 and CDR2 are SGHRS and YFSETQ. Trimming took 2 bases from V and 0 from J, leaving 9 bases between them. The CDR3 runs to 14 residues. DNA of the CDR3: TGCGCCAGCAGCTTACAAGGGCACTCCTACGAGCAGTACTTC. Amino acids: CASSLQGHSYEQYF.

The V call is TRBV6-6, the J call TRBJ1-1, with TRBD1 as a possible D gene (5 bases). Germline V gene lookup returns CDR1 MNHNY and CDR2 SVGAGI (reference sequence). The CDR3 is 14 amino acids. V lost 0 bases and J 4 bases, leaving 9 bases between the germline ends. Here the CDR3 DNA reads TGTGCCAGCAGTTACTCGGAGCAGGGCACTGAAGCTTTCTTT. It specifies CASSYSEQGTEAFF.

The chain has TRBV9 and TRBJ2-3, with TRBD2 as a possible D gene (5 bases). The CDR3 is 15 amino acids. Germline assignment: CDR1 SGDLS and CDR2 YYNGEE. The V gene lost 4 bases and the J gene lost 3 bases, with 15 bases spanning the gap. The chain's CDR3 is CASSPLGIGTDTQYF. Written as DNA, the CDR3 is TGTGCCAGCAGCCCCCTCGGGATAGGAACAGATACGCAGTATTTT.

This chain connects TRBV7-3 to TRBJ2-2, with no clear D. Germline V lookup: CDR1 SGHTA, CDR2 FQGTGA. The CDR3 consists of 15 residues. V was pared by 3 bases and J by 5 bases, with 13 bases between. The CDR3 reads CASSLLSALTGELFF. CDR3 nucleotides: TGTGCCAGCAGCTTGCTGAGTGCGCTAACCGGGGAGCTGTTTTTT.

The CDR3 spells CASSAGGDYGYTF. The CDR3 bases are TGTGCCAGCAGTGCAGGGGGCGACTATGGCTACACCTTC. V and J are TRBV2 and TRBJ1-2, with 8 nucleotides matching TRBD1. From germline, CDR1 is SNHLY and CDR2 FYNNEI. V was pared by 4 bases and J by 3 bases, with 1 base of the junction left unmatched. This CDR3 comprises 13 residues.

This clone was observed once. The CDR3 protein is CASSRSESGELFF. For the CDR3, the DNA is TGTGCCAGCAGCCGGTCCGAATCCGGGGAGCTGTTTTTT. The chain joins TRBV11-2 to TRBJ2-2; D unclear. The CDR3 length is 13 residues. The germline V gene encodes CDR1 SGHAT and CDR2 FQNNGV. The V and J ends lost 5 bases and 6 bases respectively, with 10 bases between them. The full variable domain, its missing parts supplied by reference TRBV11-2 and TRBJ2-2, is EAGVAQSPRYKIIEKRQSVAFWCNPISGHATLYWYQQILGQGPKLLIQFQNNGVVDDSQLPKDRFSAERLKGVDSTLKIQPAKLEDSAVYLCASSRSESGELFFGEGSRLTVL.

This chain uses TRBV7-3 with TRBJ2-3, with a weak D call TRBD1 (6 bases). Trimming shortened V by 5 bases and J by 0 bases, and 15 bases separated the two germline ends. The CDR3 is 16 amino acids. Germline CDR1 is SGHTA and CDR2 is FQGTGA. The DNA of the CDR3 is TGTGCCAGCAGCCCCACGTACAGGGCTAGCACAGATACGCAGTATTTT. Translation: CASSPTYRASTDTQYF.